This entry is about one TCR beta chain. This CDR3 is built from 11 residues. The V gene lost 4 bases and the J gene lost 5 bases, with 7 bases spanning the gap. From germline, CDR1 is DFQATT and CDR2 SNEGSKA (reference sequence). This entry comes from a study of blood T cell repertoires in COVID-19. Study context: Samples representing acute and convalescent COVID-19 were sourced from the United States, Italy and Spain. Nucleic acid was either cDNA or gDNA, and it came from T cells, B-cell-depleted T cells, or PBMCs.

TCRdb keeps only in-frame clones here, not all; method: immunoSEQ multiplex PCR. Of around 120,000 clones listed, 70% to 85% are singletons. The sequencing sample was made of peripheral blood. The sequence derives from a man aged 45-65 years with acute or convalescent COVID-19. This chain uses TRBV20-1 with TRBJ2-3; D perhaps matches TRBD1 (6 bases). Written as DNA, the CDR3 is TGCAGTGCTAACAGGGTAGATACGCAGTATTTT. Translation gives CSANRVDTQYF.